This T cell receptor (beta chain) was recorded in a study of T cell responses to AZD1222 COVID-19 vaccine. Findings and caveats of the study: Receipt of two AZD1222 doses was followed by a rise in Spike-specific TCR breadth and depth. A reported finding is that nearly half of spike-specific TCRs target unmutated variant regions. At baseline, seropositivity was found in only five or six AZD1222 recipients. White British ancestry dominated among donors, who included more females, and clonal diversity was possibly underestimated.

Of note for this clone: The antigen is unknown.

The CDR3 is 15 amino acids. Trimming left V 5 bases short and J 3 bases short, with 17 bases between. Germline CDR1 reads SEHNR; CDR2 reads FQNEAQ (reference sequence). Assay: immunoSEQ multiplex PCR; the TCRdb copy retains only in-frame clones and omits some. The data show about 100,000 clones, 80% to 90% seen once. The J gene is TRBJ2-7, the V gene TRBV7-9, with D perhaps TRBD2 (6 bases). Material: peripheral blood, obtained on day 0 of MenACWY control vaccination. This receptor was taken from an adult in good health. CDR3 amino acids: CASSPRVGTGYEQYF. The DNA for the CDR3 is TGTGCCAGCAGCCCCCGGGTGGGGACTGGCTACGAGCAGTACTTC.